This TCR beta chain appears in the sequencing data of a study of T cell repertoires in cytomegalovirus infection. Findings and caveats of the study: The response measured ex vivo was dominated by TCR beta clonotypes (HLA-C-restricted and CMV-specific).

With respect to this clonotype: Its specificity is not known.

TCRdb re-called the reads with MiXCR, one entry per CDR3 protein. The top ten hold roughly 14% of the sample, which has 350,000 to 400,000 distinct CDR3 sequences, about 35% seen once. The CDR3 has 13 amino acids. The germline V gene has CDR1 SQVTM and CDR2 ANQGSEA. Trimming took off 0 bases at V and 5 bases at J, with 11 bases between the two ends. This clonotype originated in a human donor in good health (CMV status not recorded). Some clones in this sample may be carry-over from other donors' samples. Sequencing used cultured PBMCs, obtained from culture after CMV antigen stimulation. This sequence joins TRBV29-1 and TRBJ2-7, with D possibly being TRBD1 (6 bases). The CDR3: CSVEDGQRDEQYF. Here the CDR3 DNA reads TGCAGCGTTGAAGATGGACAGAGGGACGAGCAGTACTTC.